Reported below is one TCR beta chain. This clone occurred once. Its antigen has not been determined. Base qualities are not at hand, and no much larger clone is one base apart. The source of the sample is a study of blood T cell repertoires in COVID-19 (dated by TCRdb to 2020 to 2021). Turning to the overall study: Samples covering the acute and convalescent phases of COVID-19 were provided by collaborators in the United States, Italy and Spain. The prospective study material was composed of cDNA or gDNA derived from T cells, B-cell-depleted T cells, or PBMCs. Subjects who had been exposed to COVID-19, were actively infected with it, or had recovered from it provided the deeply sampled blood TCRbeta repertoires that made up the dataset. The repertoires were released in a freely available public database intended as a resource for research on the immune response to SARS-CoV-2. Samples were obtained from the ongoing ImmuneRACE study (first 160 participants) and from some 1,300 subjects provided by 6 global collaborators. Sample metadata almost always included a de-identified subject ID, COVID-19 status, age in years and sex. Where HLA class I and class II types were available, the types were taken from metadata supplied by the sample provider, not from assay-based typing.

Results and caveats for the whole study, not just this receptor: The quantity of clinical and demographic metadata differed by source and by participant and was supplied without curation.

Each collaborating institution followed its own protocols to collect whole blood in K2EDTA tubes. Collaborator samples were shipped for TCRbeta analysis as frozen whole blood, isolated PBMCs, or DNA extracted from either sample type. At the junction V is shortened by 2 bases and J by 3 bases; bases outside the gene matches: 5. Sequences MGHRA (CDR1) and YSYEKL (CDR2) are obtained from the germline V gene. Spanning cysteine to phenylalanine, the CDR3 consists of 15 amino acids. Only the CDR3 DNA is retained, 45 bases long and in frame from the first base. TCRbeta CDR3 regions were amplified from genomic DNA by means of the immunoSEQ Assay, a bias-controlled multiplex PCR. In the original analysis: Within the assay, amplification of reference gene primers was used to estimate how many nucleated cells each sample contained. To quantify the absolute abundance of each unique TCRbeta CDR3 rearrangement, sequence reads were collapsed and filtered. Productive Simpson clonality was computed per sample as the square root of Simpson's diversity index over productive rearrangements. In its TCRdb copy, this immuneACCESS table keeps in-frame sequences only and misses some clones. Where compared with another copy, unresolved V genes explain less than half of these, and the others have no known cause. Clone size and V and J calls were adopted from that table, with D and trimming inferred from the DNA. The sample profile shows over 60,000 clones; roughly 87% of them were found once. Roughly 9.6% of the sample is held by the ten biggest clonotypes.

Sequencing used peripheral blood. The chain is encoded by TRBV4-1 joined to TRBJ2-7, with 9 bases in between that match TRBD1. This clonotype originated in a man aged 80 or over with acute or convalescent COVID-19. The DNA sequence is TGCGCCAGCAGCCAACTAAGACAGGGGGTCTACGAGCAGTACTTC. The encoded protein is CASSQLRQGVYEQYF.